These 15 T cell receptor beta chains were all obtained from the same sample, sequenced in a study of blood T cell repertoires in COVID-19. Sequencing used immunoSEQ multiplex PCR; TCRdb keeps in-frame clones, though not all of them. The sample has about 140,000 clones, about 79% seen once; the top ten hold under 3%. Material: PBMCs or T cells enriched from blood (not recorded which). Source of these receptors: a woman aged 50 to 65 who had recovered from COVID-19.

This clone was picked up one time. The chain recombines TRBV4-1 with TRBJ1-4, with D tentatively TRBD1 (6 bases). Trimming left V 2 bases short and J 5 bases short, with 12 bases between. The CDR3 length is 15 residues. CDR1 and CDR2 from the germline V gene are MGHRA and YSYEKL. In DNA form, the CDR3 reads TGCGCCAGCAGCCAAAAGGACAGAGGAAATGAAAAACTGTTTTTT. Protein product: CASSQKDRGNEKLFF.

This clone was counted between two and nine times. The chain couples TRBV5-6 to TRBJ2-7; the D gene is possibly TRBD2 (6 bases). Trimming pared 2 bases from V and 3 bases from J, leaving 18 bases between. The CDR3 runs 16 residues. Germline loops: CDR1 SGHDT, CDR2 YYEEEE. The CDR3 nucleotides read TGTGCCAGCAGCTTTGGATCCGGGAGAGAACTCTACGAGCAGTACTTC. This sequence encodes CASSFGSGRELYEQYF.

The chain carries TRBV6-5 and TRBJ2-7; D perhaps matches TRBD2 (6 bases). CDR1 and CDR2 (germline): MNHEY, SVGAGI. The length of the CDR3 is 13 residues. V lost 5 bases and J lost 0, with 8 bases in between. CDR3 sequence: CASSTGSSYEQYF. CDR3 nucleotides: TGTGCCAGCAGTACCGGGAGCTCCTACGAGCAGTACTTC.

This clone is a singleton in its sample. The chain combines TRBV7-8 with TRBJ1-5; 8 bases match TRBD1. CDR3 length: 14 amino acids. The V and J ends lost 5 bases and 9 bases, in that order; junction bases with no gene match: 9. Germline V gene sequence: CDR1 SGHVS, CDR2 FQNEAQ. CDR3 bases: TGTGCCAGCAGCCATGACAGGGGAATCTCGCCCCAGCATTTT. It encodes CASSHDRGISPQHF.

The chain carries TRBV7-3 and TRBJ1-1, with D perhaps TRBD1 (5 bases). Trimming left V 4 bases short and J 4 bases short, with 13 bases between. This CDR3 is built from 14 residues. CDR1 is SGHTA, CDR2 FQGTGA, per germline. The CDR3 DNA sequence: TGTGCCAGCAGCTATAGGGGTAGTGGCACTGAAGCTTTCTTT. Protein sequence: CASSYRGSGTEAFF.

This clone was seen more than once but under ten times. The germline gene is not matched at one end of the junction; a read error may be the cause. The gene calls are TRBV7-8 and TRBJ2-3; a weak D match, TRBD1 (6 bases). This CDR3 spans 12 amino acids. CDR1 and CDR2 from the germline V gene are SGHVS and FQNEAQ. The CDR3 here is CASSLDRGPQGF. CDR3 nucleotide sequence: TGTGCCAGCAGCTTAGACAGAGGGCCACAGGGTTTT.

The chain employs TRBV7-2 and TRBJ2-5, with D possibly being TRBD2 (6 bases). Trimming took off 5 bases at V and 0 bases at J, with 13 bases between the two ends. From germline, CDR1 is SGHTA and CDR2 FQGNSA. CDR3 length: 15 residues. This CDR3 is CASSRSTSNQETQYF. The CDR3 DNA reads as TGTGCCAGCAGCCGCTCAACTAGCAACCAAGAGACCCAGTACTTC.

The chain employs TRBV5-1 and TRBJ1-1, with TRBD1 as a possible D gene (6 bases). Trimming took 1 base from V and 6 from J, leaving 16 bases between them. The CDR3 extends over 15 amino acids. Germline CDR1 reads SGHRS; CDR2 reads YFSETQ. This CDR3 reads CASSLTFQGGPEAFF. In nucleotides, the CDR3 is TGCGCCAGCAGCTTGACCTTCCAAGGGGGTCCTGAAGCTTTCTTT. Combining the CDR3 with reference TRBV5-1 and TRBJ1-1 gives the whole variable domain KAGVTQTPRYLIKTRGQQVTLSCSPISGHRSVSWYQQTPGQGLQFLFEYFSETQRNKGNFPGRFSGRQFSNSRSEMNVSTLELGDSALYLCASSLTFQGGPEAFFGQGTRLTVV.

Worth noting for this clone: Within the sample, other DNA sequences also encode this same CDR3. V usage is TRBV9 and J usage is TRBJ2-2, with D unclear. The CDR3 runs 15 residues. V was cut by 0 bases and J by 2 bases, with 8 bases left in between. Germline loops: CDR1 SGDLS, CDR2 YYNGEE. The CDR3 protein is CASSVGGSNTGELFF. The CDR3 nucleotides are TGTGCCAGCAGCGTAGGCGGCTCAAACACCGGGGAGCTGTTTTTT.

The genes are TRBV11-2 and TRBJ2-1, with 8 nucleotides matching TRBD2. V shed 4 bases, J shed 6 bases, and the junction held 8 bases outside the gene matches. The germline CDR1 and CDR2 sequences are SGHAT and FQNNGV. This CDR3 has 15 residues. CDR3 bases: TGTGCCAGCAGCTCTAGGGCGGGGGGAGGCAATGAGCAGTTCTTC. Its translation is CASSSRAGGGNEQFF.

The CDR3 coding sequence is TGTGCCAGCAGGGACAGCTACTATGGCTACACCTTC. It yields the protein CASRDSYYGYTF. The rearrangement links TRBV28 to TRBJ1-2; perhaps TRBD1 as D (6 bases). In germline, CDR1 is MDHEN, CDR2 SYDVKM. This CDR3 is 12 amino acids long. The ends were cut back, 6 bases at V and 3 bases at J, with 8 bases in the middle.

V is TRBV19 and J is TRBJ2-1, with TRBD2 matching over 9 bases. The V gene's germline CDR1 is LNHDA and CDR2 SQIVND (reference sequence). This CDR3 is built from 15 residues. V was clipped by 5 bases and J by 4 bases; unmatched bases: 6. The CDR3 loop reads CASSSSGIPYNEQFF. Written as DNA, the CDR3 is TGTGCCAGTAGTTCTAGCGGGATACCTTACAATGAGCAGTTCTTC.

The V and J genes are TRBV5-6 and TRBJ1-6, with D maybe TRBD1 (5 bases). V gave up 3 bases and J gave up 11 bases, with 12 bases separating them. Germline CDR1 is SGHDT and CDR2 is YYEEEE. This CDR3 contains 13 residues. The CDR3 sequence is CASSWHGGTPLHF. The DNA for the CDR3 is TGTGCCAGCAGCTGGCACGGGGGTACACCCCTCCACTTT.

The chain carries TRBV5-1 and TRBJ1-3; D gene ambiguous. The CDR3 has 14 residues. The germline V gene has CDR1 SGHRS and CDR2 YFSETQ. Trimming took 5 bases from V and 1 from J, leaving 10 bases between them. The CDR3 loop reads CASSEGLSGNTIYF. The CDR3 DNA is TGCGCCAGCAGTGAGGGATTGTCTGGAAACACCATATATTTT.

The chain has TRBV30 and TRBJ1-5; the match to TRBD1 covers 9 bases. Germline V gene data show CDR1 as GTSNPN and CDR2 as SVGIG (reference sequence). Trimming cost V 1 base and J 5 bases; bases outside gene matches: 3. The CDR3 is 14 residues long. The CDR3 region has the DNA TGTGCCTGGAGTGGGGGACAGGGTCATCAGCCCCAGCATTTT. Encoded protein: CAWSGGQGHQPQHF.